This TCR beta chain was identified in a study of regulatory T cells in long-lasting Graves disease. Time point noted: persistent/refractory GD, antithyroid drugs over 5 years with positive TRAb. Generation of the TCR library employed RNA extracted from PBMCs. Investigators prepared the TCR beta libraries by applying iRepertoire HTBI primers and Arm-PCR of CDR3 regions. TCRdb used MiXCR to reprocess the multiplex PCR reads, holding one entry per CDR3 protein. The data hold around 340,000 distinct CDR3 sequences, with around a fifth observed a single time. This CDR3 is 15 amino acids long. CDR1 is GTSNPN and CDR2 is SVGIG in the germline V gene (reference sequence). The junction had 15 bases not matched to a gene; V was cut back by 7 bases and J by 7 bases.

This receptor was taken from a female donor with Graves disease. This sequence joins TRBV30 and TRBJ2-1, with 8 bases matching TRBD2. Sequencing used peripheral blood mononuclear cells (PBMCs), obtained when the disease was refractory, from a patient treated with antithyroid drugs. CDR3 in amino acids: CASPPGLDPFNEQFF. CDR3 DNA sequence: TGTGCCTCCCCTCCGGGACTAGATCCGTTTAATGAGCAGTTCTTC.